Sequencing of this TCR beta chain was carried out in a study of shared clonotypes between healthy human individuals. The method was immunoSEQ multiplex PCR; TCRdb's version includes in-frame clones alone and lacks a portion of them. The table shows 190,000 or so clones, with approximately 70% occurring only once. Trimming shortened V by 3 bases and J by 5 bases, and 10 bases separated the two germline ends. This CDR3 contains 14 residues. Germline CDR1 and CDR2: SEHNR and FQNEAQ (reference sequence). Sequenced material: memory CD4+ T cells sorted from blood. Indicated subset: CD45RA-negative fraction. This chain links TRBV7-9 with TRBJ2-2; maybe TRBD2 (5 bases). This clonotype originated in a man younger than 45 in good health. The CDR3 loop reads CASSFPGLTGELFF. In DNA form, the CDR3 reads TGTGCCAGCAGCTTTCCTGGACTTACCGGGGAGCTGTTTTTT. Drawing the rest from reference TRBV7-9 and TRBJ2-2, the complete variable domain is DTGVSQNPRHKITKRGQNVTFRCDPISEHNRLYWYRQTLGQGPEFLTYFQNEAQLEKSRLLSDRFSAERPKGSFSTLEIQRTEQGDSAMYLCASSFPGLTGELFFGEGSRLTVL.